A single sample gave rise to the 28 T cell receptor beta chains below, sequenced in a study of cytomegalovirus exposure and HLA in healthy donors. PCR was performed using 60 Vbeta and 13 Jbeta primers. The method was immunoSEQ multiplex PCR; TCRdb's version includes in-frame clones alone and lacks a portion of them. The sample has 100,000 to 150,000 clones, 70% to 80% seen once. Material for sequencing was PBMCs. The receptors shown here come from a human donor in good health.

The CDR3 here is CASRKTGTGEQFF. CDR3 DNA: TGTGCCAGCAGGAAGACAGGGACAGGTGAGCAGTTCTTC. The gene calls are TRBV27 and TRBJ2-1; TRBD1 aligns across 8 bases. The germline gives CDR1 MNHEY, CDR2 SMNVEV (reference sequence). The trim removed 6 bases at V and 9 bases at J, leaving 7 bases unmatched. CDR3 size: 13 residues.

CDR3: CASSRGRGAEQYF. CDR3 nucleotide sequence: TGCGCCAGCAGCCGAGGAAGGGGCGCCGAGCAGTACTTC. This chain connects TRBV4-1 to TRBJ2-7; possibly TRBD1 for D (5 bases). Germline V gene lookup returns CDR1 MGHRA and CDR2 YSYEKL. V dropped 4 bases and J dropped 6 bases, with 13 bases sitting between them. The CDR3 is made up of 13 amino acids.

The chain carries TRBV7-9 and TRBJ2-3; 7 bases are shared with TRBD2. Germline lookup yields CDR1 SEHNR and CDR2 FQNEAQ (reference sequence). The CDR3 is made up of 16 amino acids. V shed 1 base and J 1 base; nucleotides not matched to a gene: 5. The CDR3 DNA reads as TGTGCCAGCAGCTTAGAGGGGAGGGGACGCACAGATACGCAGTATTTT. It yields the protein CASSLEGRGRTDTQYF.

The chain joins TRBV29-1 to TRBJ2-7; TRBD1 might be the D (8 bases). Germline CDR1 reads SQVTM; CDR2 reads ANQGSEA. The CDR3 covers 12 residues. The V gene lost 7 bases and the J gene lost 9 bases, with 19 bases spanning the gap. The CDR3 loop is CSARSDREGQYF. In DNA, the CDR3 is TGCAGCGCCCGATCGGACAGGGAGGGGCAGTACTTC.

The genes are TRBV2 and TRBJ1-2; TRBD1 is a possible D gene (5 bases). V was cut by 5 bases and J by 0 bases, with 16 bases left in between. Per the germline V gene, CDR1 is SNHLY and CDR2 is FYNNEI. The CDR3 runs 16 residues. The CDR3 bases are TGTGCCAGCAGTAACAGAAAGACAGCTCCTAACTATGGCTACACCTTC. The encoded protein is CASSNRKTAPNYGYTF. The whole variable domain, filled in from reference TRBV2 and TRBJ1-2, reads EPEVTQTPSHQVTQMGQEVILRCVPISNHLYFYWYRQILGQKVEFLVSFYNNEISEKSEIFDDQFSVERPDGSNFTLKIRSTKLEDSAMYFCASSNRKTAPNYGYTFGSGTRLTVV.

The rearrangement links TRBV14 to TRBJ2-7, with D unresolved. The CDR3 extends over 15 amino acids. Germline V gene sequence: CDR1 SGHDN, CDR2 FVKESK. Deletions cut 1 base from V and 0 bases from J, with 10 bases between. CDR3 in DNA: TGTGCCAGCAGCCAAGGTCCGTGGAGCTCCTACGAGCAGTACTTC. Its translation is CASSQGPWSSYEQYF.

This chain connects TRBV9 to TRBJ2-3; possible D gene TRBD1, 6 bases. The V and J ends lost 7 bases and 0 bases respectively, with 15 bases between them. CDR3 length: 15 residues. Germline V gene lookup returns CDR1 SGDLS and CDR2 YYNGEE. CDR3 in amino acids: CASGEPRGSTDTQYF. As DNA, the CDR3 is TGTGCCAGCGGAGAACCCAGGGGAAGCACAGATACGCAGTATTTT.

This chain connects TRBV10-3 to TRBJ1-3, with unresolved D. Germline V gene sequence: CDR1 ENHRY, CDR2 SYGVKD. V dropped 11 bases and J dropped 0 bases, with 5 bases sitting between them. The CDR3 spans 11 residues. CDR3 DNA: TGTGCCGAGGGCTCTGGAAACACCATATATTTT. Translated, it gives CAEGSGNTIYF.

The chain employs TRBV6-6 and TRBJ2-5; D gene ambiguous. Trimming stripped 3 bases from V and 2 bases from J, with 4 bases between. Germline V gene lookup returns CDR1 MNHNY and CDR2 SVGAGI (reference sequence). The CDR3 has 12 residues. This chain's CDR3 is CASSYLQETQYF. The CDR3 DNA is TGTGCCAGCAGTTATCTTCAAGAGACCCAGTACTTC.

V and J are TRBV5-4 and TRBJ1-1, with D possibly matching TRBD1 (6 bases). The V end lost 0 bases, the J end lost 8 bases, and 11 bases lay between the germline ends. The CDR3 is made up of 13 amino acids. Germline lookup yields CDR1 SGHNT and CDR2 YYREEE (reference sequence). DNA for the CDR3: TGTGCCAGCAGCTTGGGGGGTACAGGGGAAGCTTTCTTT. Residues: CASSLGGTGEAFF.

The chain has TRBV15 and TRBJ2-5; TRBD2 might be the D (5 bases). CDR3 length equals 12 residues. Germline loops: CDR1 LNHNV, CDR2 YYDKDF (reference sequence). V was pared by 7 bases and J by 3 bases, with 9 bases between. CDR3 sequence: CATTGIEETQYF. The CDR3 DNA is TGTGCCACCACCGGGATCGAAGAGACCCAGTACTTC. The full variable domain, with the rest looked up from reference TRBV15 and TRBJ2-5, is DAMVIQNPRYQVTQFGKPVTLSCSQTLNHNVMYWYQQKSSQAPKLLFHYYDKDFNNEADTPDNFQSRRPNTSFCFLDIRSPGLGDTAMYLCATTGIEETQYFGPGTRLLVL.

V usage is TRBV7-9 and J usage is TRBJ1-1, with 8 bases aligning to TRBD1. V lost 1 base to trimming and J lost 6 bases; unmatched junction nucleotides: 7. The germline V gene encodes CDR1 SEHNR and CDR2 FQNEAQ (reference sequence). The CDR3 runs to 15 residues. CDR3 nucleotide sequence: TGTGCCAGCAGCTTAGGCGGCGCCAGGGGGCCTGAAGCTTTCTTT. Translated: CASSLGGARGPEAFF.

The V and J genes are TRBV6-1 and TRBJ2-7; 9 nucleotides agree with TRBD2. The CDR3 extends over 14 amino acids. Germline lookup yields CDR1 MNHNS and CDR2 SASEGT. V trimming: 7 bases; J trimming: 2 bases; junction bases outside the gene matches: 6. CDR3 region: CASMWAGGPYEQYF. The CDR3 region has the DNA TGTGCCAGCATGTGGGCGGGAGGGCCCTACGAGCAGTACTTC.

The rearrangement joins TRBV28 to TRBJ2-1, with D maybe TRBD1 (5 bases). Per the germline V gene, CDR1 is MDHEN and CDR2 is SYDVKM. The V gene lost 5 bases and the J gene lost 7 bases, with 18 bases spanning the gap. The CDR3 runs 15 residues. Here the CDR3 reads CASSPSGQGGNEQFF. The DNA for the CDR3 is TGTGCCAGCAGTCCGTCGGGCCAGGGTGGGAATGAGCAGTTCTTC.

This clone was seen a handful of times. J is TRBJ2-1 and V is TRBV2, with D possibly being TRBD2 (5 bases). This CDR3 spans 16 amino acids. V lost 2 bases, J lost 0 bases, and 11 bases lay in between. The V gene's germline CDR1 is SNHLY and CDR2 FYNNEI. CDR3 amino acids: CASSEISAYSYNEQFF. In DNA, the CDR3 is TGTGCCAGCAGTGAAATTAGCGCCTACTCCTACAATGAGCAGTTCTTC.

This chain connects TRBV2 to TRBJ2-7, with TRBD2 as a possible D gene (6 bases). CDR1 is SNHLY and CDR2 is FYNNEI in the germline V gene. Trimming took 4 bases from V and 7 from J, leaving 17 bases between them. The CDR3 loop spans 14 amino acids. The CDR3 here is CASSGVGGSGEQYF. CDR3 coding DNA: TGTGCCAGCAGTGGAGTAGGAGGGTCGGGGGAGCAGTACTTC.

The chain joins TRBV7-9 to TRBJ2-1; 11 bases agree with TRBD2. Germline CDR1 is SEHNR and CDR2 is FQNEAQ (reference sequence). V trimming: 7 bases; J trimming: 3 bases; junction bases outside the gene matches: 2. The CDR3 covers 14 residues. The CDR3 reads CASTLAGGYNEQFF. For the CDR3, the DNA is TGTGCCAGCACCCTAGCGGGGGGCTACAATGAGCAGTTCTTC.

The J gene is TRBJ1-1, the V gene TRBV7-9; perhaps TRBD1 as D (5 bases). Trimming took 2 bases from V and 1 from J, leaving 8 bases between them. The CDR3 runs to 14 residues. CDR1 and CDR2 from the germline V gene are SEHNR and FQNEAQ (reference sequence). The CDR3 coding sequence is TGTGCCAGCAGCTTACCAGGGCCGAACACTGAAGCTTTCTTT. Translating gives CASSLPGPNTEAFF.

V usage is TRBV6-1 and J usage is TRBJ2-3, with a weak D call TRBD2 (5 bases). CDR3 size: 13 residues. The germline V gene encodes CDR1 MNHNS and CDR2 SASEGT. V lost 8 bases and J 8 bases, leaving 17 bases between the germline ends. The DNA of the CDR3 is TGTGCCAGCGTAGGGAAGCTAGCCGGTACGCAGTATTTT. It codes for CASVGKLAGTQYF.

The rearrangement uses TRBV6-5 and TRBJ2-7, with 7 nucleotides matching TRBD1. Germline assignment: CDR1 MNHEY and CDR2 SVGAGI. The trim removed 4 bases at V and 3 bases at J, leaving 12 bases unmatched. CDR3 length: 16 residues. In nucleotides, the CDR3 is TGTGCCAGCAGTTCCCCTCGACAGGGTAGAAGCTACGAGCAGTACTTC. Its translation is CASSSPRQGRSYEQYF.

The rearrangement uses TRBV7-9 and TRBJ2-7, with 8 positions matching TRBD1. The V gene end was trimmed by 5 bases and the J gene end by 3 bases; junction bases not matched to a gene: 6. The CDR3 totals 14 residues. CDR1 is SEHNR and CDR2 is FQNEAQ in the germline V gene (reference sequence). The CDR3 DNA follows: TGTGCCAGCAGCCCGGACAGGGCTTACTACGAGCAGTACTTC. It translates to CASSPDRAYYEQYF.

This sequence joins TRBV30 and TRBJ1-3; D gene uncertain. This CDR3 has 14 amino acids. V gave up 3 bases and J gave up 7 bases, with 16 bases separating them. Germline V gives CDR1 GTSNPN, CDR2 SVGIG (reference sequence). As DNA, the CDR3 is TGTGCCTGGAGCGGCGCTAGTTTTTCGAACACCATATATTTT. Its translation is CAWSGASFSNTIYF.

This clone was counted only a few times. The chain recombines TRBV18 with TRBJ2-5; tentative D call: TRBD2 (5 bases). Germline loops: CDR1 KGHSH, CDR2 LQKENI. There are 13 residues in the CDR3. V shed 1 base and J shed 5 bases, with 8 bases lying between them. CDR3 DNA: TGTGCCAGCTCACCACTATCGGGGGAGACCCAGTACTTC. Protein product: CASSPLSGETQYF.

The gene calls are TRBV19 and TRBJ1-2; D gene unclear. Germline V lookup: CDR1 LNHDA, CDR2 SQIVND (reference sequence). The CDR3 consists of 14 residues. V was pared by 1 base and J by 1 base, with 7 bases between. CDR3 loop: CASSIGRDNYGYTF. The CDR3 DNA reads as TGTGCCAGTAGTATAGGTCGGGATAACTATGGCTACACCTTC. Full variable domain (remainder filled in from reference TRBV19 and TRBJ1-2): DGGITQSPKYLFRKEGQNVTLSCEQNLNHDAMYWYRQDPGQGLRLIYYSQIVNDFQKGDIAEGYSVSREKKESFPLTVTSAQKNPTAFYLCASSIGRDNYGYTFGSGTRLTVV.

This chain connects TRBV14 to TRBJ2-7; 7 bases are a match to TRBD1. Germline V lookup: CDR1 SGHDN, CDR2 FVKESK. This CDR3 comprises 13 residues. With 5 bases clipped from V and 3 bases from J, the junction kept 4 bases outside the gene matches. The CDR3 loop reads CASSNSGGYEQYF. The DNA for the CDR3 is TGTGCCAGCAGCAACTCAGGGGGCTACGAGCAGTACTTC.

The CDR3 sequence: CASSPSLSKTYNEQFF. CDR3 sequence (DNA): TGTGCCAGCAGCCCGTCACTATCCAAGACCTACAATGAGCAGTTCTTC. The chain employs TRBV13 and TRBJ2-1, with no clear D. Per the germline V gene, CDR1 is PRHDT and CDR2 is FYEKMQ (reference sequence). The CDR3 is made up of 16 amino acids. The germline V and J ends were trimmed by 5 bases and 2 bases, with 16 bases remaining between them. The full variable domain, its missing parts supplied by reference TRBV13 and TRBJ2-1, is AAGVIQSPRHLIKEKRETATLKCYPIPRHDTVYWYQQGPGQDPQFLISFYEKMQSDKGSIPDRFSAQQFSDYHSELNMSSLELGDSALYFCASSPSLSKTYNEQFFGPGTRLTVL.

This clone was seen just once. Other nucleotide sequences from this sample produce the same CDR3. J is TRBJ2-5 and V is TRBV30; D unresolved. Trimming took off 0 bases at V and 5 bases at J, with 4 bases between the two ends. Germline V gene lookup returns CDR1 GTSNPN and CDR2 SVGIG (reference sequence). This CDR3 is built from 11 residues. CDR3 amino acids: CAWSVAETQYF. The CDR3, as DNA: TGTGCCTGGAGTGTAGCGGAGACCCAGTACTTC. Together with reference TRBV30 and TRBJ2-5, the CDR3 gives the full variable domain: SQTIHQWPATLVQPVGSPLSLECTVEGTSNPNLYWYRQAAGRGLQLLFYSVGIGQISSEVPQNLSASRPQDRQFILSSKKLLLSDSGFYLCAWSVAETQYFGPGTRLLVL.

This clone was picked up a small number of times. The rearrangement joins TRBV19 to TRBJ2-7, with 11 bases identical to TRBD2. V gave up 5 bases and J gave up 7 bases; unmatched junction bases: 10. The CDR3 runs to 15 residues. Germline V lookup: CDR1 LNHDA, CDR2 SQIVND (reference sequence). CDR3 sequence reads: CASSYGTSGTLEQYF. The CDR3 coding sequence is TGTGCCAGTAGTTACGGGACTAGCGGAACTCTGGAGCAGTACTTC.